The 15 T cell receptor beta chains below were found in one sample sequenced in a study of shared clonotypes between healthy human individuals (dated by TCRdb to 2019 to 2021). Library method: the immunoSEQ multiplex PCR assay. This immuneACCESS table, as held by TCRdb, lists in-frame sequences with V and J called but not all clones. Of the missing ones, under half trace to an unresolved V gene in checked studies; the others have no known cause. This sample is represented by a few hundred thousand clones; about 70% of them were singletons. More than 9% of the sample lies in the top ten. What was sequenced was memory CD4+ T cells sorted from blood. The cell subset or site label on this specimen signifies: CD45RA-negative fraction. The origin of the receptors is a young man in good health.

The V gene is TRBV6-1, the J gene TRBJ2-5; 7 nucleotides match TRBD1. V lost 5 bases to trimming and J lost 7 bases; unmatched junction nucleotides: 7. Germline values: CDR1 MNHNS, CDR2 SASEGT. This CDR3 is built from 13 residues. Written as DNA, the CDR3 is TGTGCCAGCAGTCAGAGGGGGCAGGGGACCCAGTACTTC. Translated, it gives CASSQRGQGTQYF.

The chain combines TRBV30 with TRBJ2-2; possible D gene TRBD1, 5 bases. Trimming took 4 bases from V and 0 from J, leaving 9 bases between them. CDR1 and CDR2 (germline): GTSNPN, SVGIG (reference sequence). The CDR3 covers 14 residues. The CDR3 here is CAWKKGPNTGELFF. The CDR3 coding sequence is TGTGCCTGGAAGAAGGGGCCGAACACCGGGGAGCTGTTTTTT.

As concerns this clone: Within the sample, other DNA sequences also encode this same CDR3. The chain uses TRBV28 and TRBJ2-7; 7 nucleotides match TRBD1. Germline assignment: CDR1 MDHEN and CDR2 SYDVKM. The CDR3 runs 14 residues. Germline trimming cut 6 bases from V and 2 bases from J; bases unmatched to any gene: 7. The CDR3 is CASRPTGSPYEQYF. CDR3 in DNA: TGTGCCAGCAGACCGACAGGGAGCCCCTACGAGCAGTACTTC.

This clone was detected a few times. The genes are TRBV11-2 and TRBJ2-1; possible D gene TRBD2, 6 bases. The CDR3 covers 14 residues. Germline V CDR1 and CDR2: SGHAT, FQNNGV. The V gene lost 4 bases and the J gene lost 12 bases, with 19 bases spanning the gap. Written as DNA, the CDR3 is TGTGCCAGCAGCTCCTCCGGGACTCCCGAAACGCAGTTCTTC. It is translated as CASSSSGTPETQFF.

The chain couples TRBV7-9 to TRBJ2-3; tentative D call: TRBD1 (5 bases). Germline values: CDR1 SEHNR, CDR2 FQNEAQ (reference sequence). The V gene lost 1 base and the J gene lost 0 bases, with 5 bases spanning the gap. The CDR3 length is 14 residues. CDR3 nucleotides: TGTGCCAGCAGCTTAGACAGGAGCACAGATACGCAGTATTTT. It yields the protein CASSLDRSTDTQYF.

The rearrangement uses TRBV10-1 and TRBJ2-5, with TRBD2 as a possible D gene (6 bases). The germline CDR1 and CDR2 sequences are WNHNN and SYGVQD (reference sequence). CDR3 length equals 14 residues. Trimming cost V 0 bases and J 6 bases, with 11 bases left between them. In nucleotides, the CDR3 is TGCGCCAGCAGTGAGTCGGGCGCGGGAAAGACCCAGTACTTC. It translates to CASSESGAGKTQYF.

The genes are TRBV5-6 and TRBJ2-1; 8 bases are a match to TRBD2. V shed 3 bases, J shed 7 bases, and the junction held 6 bases outside the gene matches. CDR1 and CDR2 (germline): SGHDT, YYEEEE. CDR3 length equals 14 residues. The CDR3 DNA reads as TGTGCCAGCAGCTCTAGCGGGTATAGAAATGAGCAGTTCTTC. It encodes CASSSSGYRNEQFF. Looking up the rest from reference TRBV5-6 and TRBJ2-1 gives the full variable domain: DAGVTQSPTHLIKTRGQQVTLRCSPKSGHDTVSWYQQALGQGPQFIFQYYEEEERQRGNFPDRFSGHQFPNYSSELNVNALLLGDSALYLCASSSSGYRNEQFFGPGTRLTVL.

The chain joins TRBV4-1 to TRBJ1-5; tentative D call: TRBD1 (5 bases). This CDR3 spans 15 amino acids. Germline CDR1 is MGHRA and CDR2 is YSYEKL. The V end lost 8 bases, the J end lost 2 bases, and 16 bases lay between the germline ends. The CDR3 DNA reads as TGCGCCAGCGGGGCGCCCGGCAGAGGCAATCAGCCCCAGCATTTT. Protein sequence: CASGAPGRGNQPQHF.

Many counts were recorded for this clone. V and J are TRBV27 and TRBJ2-2, with D possibly being TRBD1 (6 bases). From germline, CDR1 is MNHEY and CDR2 SMNVEV (reference sequence). The V end lost 6 bases, the J end lost 6 bases, and 14 bases lay between the germline ends. The CDR3 sequence is 14 residues long. CDR3 DNA sequence: TGTGCCAGCAGCTACTCGTCAGGGGCCGGGGAGCTGTTTTTT. It encodes CASSYSSGAGELFF.

The table lists this clone with a few counts. The V call is TRBV5-1, the J call TRBJ1-4; the D is unclear. CDR1 and CDR2 (germline): SGHRS, YFSETQ. V gave up 0 bases and J gave up 5 bases, with 20 bases separating them. This CDR3 comprises 18 residues. This CDR3 reads CASSLEVSARTANEKLFF. DNA for the CDR3: TGCGCCAGCAGCTTGGAGGTCTCCGCACGAACAGCGAATGAAAAACTGTTTTTT.

The chain recombines TRBV20-1 with TRBJ2-7; unclear D gene. V dropped 2 bases and J dropped 3 bases, with 5 bases sitting between them. The CDR3 has 11 amino acids. CDR1 and CDR2 (germline): DFQATT, SNEGSKA (reference sequence). CDR3 region: CSARKNYEQYF. DNA of the CDR3: TGCAGTGCTAGAAAAAACTACGAGCAGTACTTC.

The CDR3 coding sequence is TGTGCCATCCAAGCGGGACAGGGGGGGCTCTCCTACAATGAGCAGTTCTTC. Translation gives CAIQAGQGGLSYNEQFF. V usage is TRBV10-3 and J usage is TRBJ2-1; 11 nucleotides align to TRBD1. This CDR3 is 17 amino acids long. Germline V CDR1 and CDR2: ENHRY, SYGVKD. Trimming took 8 bases from V and 0 from J; bases not matched to a gene: 9.

J is TRBJ2-3 and V is TRBV29-1; D not resolved. Germline V gives CDR1 SQVTM, CDR2 ANQGSEA. The CDR3 is 13 amino acids. V lost 6 bases to trimming and J lost 2 bases, with 12 bases between them. The CDR3 here is CSVFFAHTDTQYF. For the CDR3, the DNA is TGCAGCGTGTTCTTCGCCCACACAGATACGCAGTATTTT.

V gene TRBV5-4 combines with J gene TRBJ1-2; 10 bases agree with TRBD1. Germline V CDR1 and CDR2: SGHNT, YYREEE (reference sequence). Trimming cost V 0 bases and J 8 bases; bases outside gene matches: 4. CDR3 size: 14 residues. The CDR3: CASSLALTGGGYTF. The CDR3, as DNA: TGTGCCAGCAGCTTGGCCCTGACAGGGGGCGGCTACACCTTC.

This sequence joins TRBV9 and TRBJ2-3; 8 nucleotides line up with TRBD2. CDR3 length: 15 amino acids. CDR1 is SGDLS, CDR2 YYNGEE, per germline. Trimming at V came to 6 bases and at J to 4 bases, leaving 10 bases not matched to a gene. The CDR3 DNA follows: TGTGCCAGCACCACCGGGACTAGGAGCGCAGATACGCAGTATTTT. It encodes CASTTGTRSADTQYF.